The TCR beta chain described here comes from a study of early T cells in non-severe SARS-CoV-2 infection. Unique molecular identifiers were added to individual cDNA molecules. MiXCR, applied by TCRdb to the 5' RACE reads, yields one record per CDR3 protein. The sample shows 55,000 to 65,000 distinct CDR3 sequences, 10% of them seen only once. CDR1 DFQATT and CDR2 SNEGSKA come from the germline V gene (reference sequence). The CDR3 runs to 14 residues. The V gene end was trimmed by 0 bases and the J gene end by 4 bases; junction bases not matched to a gene: 6. At least ten counts were recorded for this clonotype.

The receptor was isolated from an adult who was a healthcare worker with PCR-confirmed SARS-CoV-2 infection or an uninfected control (not recorded which). The V gene is TRBV20-1, the J gene TRBJ2-7; 7 bases are a match to TRBD2. Sequencing was carried out using whole blood. CDR3: CSARDPSGLYEQYF. As DNA, the CDR3 is TGCAGTGCTAGAGATCCTAGCGGCCTTTACGAGCAGTACTTC.